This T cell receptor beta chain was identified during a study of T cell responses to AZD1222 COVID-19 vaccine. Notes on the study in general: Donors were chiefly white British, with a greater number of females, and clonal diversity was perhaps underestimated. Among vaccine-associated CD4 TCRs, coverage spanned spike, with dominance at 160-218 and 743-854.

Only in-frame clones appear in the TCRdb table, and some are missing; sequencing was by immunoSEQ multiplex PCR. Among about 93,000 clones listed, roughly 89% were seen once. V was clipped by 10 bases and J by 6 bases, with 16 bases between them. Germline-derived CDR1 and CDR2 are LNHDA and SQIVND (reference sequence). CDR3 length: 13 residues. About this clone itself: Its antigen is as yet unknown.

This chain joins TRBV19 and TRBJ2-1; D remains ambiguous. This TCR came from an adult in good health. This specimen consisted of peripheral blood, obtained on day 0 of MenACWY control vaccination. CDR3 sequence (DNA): TGTGCCACCACCAACCCCTTCACCAATGAGCAGTTCTTC. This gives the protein CATTNPFTNEQFF.